This T cell receptor (beta chain) was identified during a study of blood T cells in healthy people across ages. V was pared by 5 bases and J by 5 bases, with 15 bases between. This CDR3 is 15 amino acids long. Germline CDR1 and CDR2: SGHTA and FQGNSA. Total RNA, at least 6 micrograms per sample, was extracted from PBMCs. Using a J-beta primer mix together with a sample-barcoded 5' primer, a second PCR was run for roughly 7 to 12 cycles. Every single cDNA molecule received a tag from a template-switch adaptor with 12 random nucleotides. TCRdb processed the 5' RACE reads anew with MiXCR; each CDR3 protein has one entry. The sample holds around 870,000 distinct CDR3 sequences; 25% to 30% are singletons and the top ten take roughly 17%. There are many counts of this clonotype.

Specimen: blood. The source is a woman over 75 in good health. V gene TRBV7-2 combines with J gene TRBJ2-2, with D perhaps being TRBD1 or TRBD2 (5 bases each). CDR3 protein: CASSPREISTGELFF. In DNA, the CDR3 is TGTGCCAGCAGCCCCAGGGAGATTTCTACCGGGGAGCTGTTTTTT.